Presented here are 13 T cell receptor beta chains from one specimen sequenced in a study of T cell repertoires in cytomegalovirus infection. Each CDR3 protein gets one entry after TCRdb re-called the reads with MiXCR. The sample shows around 50,000 distinct CDR3 sequences, about a fifth of them seen only once. These receptors lack a known antigen. The specimen comprised CD8+ T cells from cultured PBMCs, sampled from culture after CMV antigen stimulation. The receptor source for this set is a human donor in good health (CMV status not recorded). Some clones in this sample may be carry-over from other donors' samples.

CDR3 protein: CASSPSFGGPTGELFF. The CDR3 DNA is TGTGCCAGTAGTCCCTCTTTTGGGGGCCCCACCGGGGAGCTGTTTTTT. J is TRBJ2-2 and V is TRBV19; possibly TRBD1 for D (6 bases). The ends were cut back, 5 bases at V and 4 bases at J, with 17 bases in the middle. The length of the CDR3 is 16 residues. The germline V gene encodes CDR1 LNHDA and CDR2 SQIVND (reference sequence).

This chain connects TRBV20-1 to TRBJ2-1; D ambiguous. The CDR3 has 16 amino acids. Trimming took 0 bases from V and 5 from J, leaving 17 bases between them. Germline values: CDR1 DFQATT, CDR2 SNEGSKA (reference sequence). The CDR3 DNA reads TGCAGTGCTAGAGATATAATTATTACAGTAAACAATGAGCAGTTCTTC. Its protein is CSARDIIITVNNEQFF.

This clonotype was detected only once. The conserved phenylalanine or tryptophan is not found at the CDR3 terminus, so this likely reflects a read error. The V and J genes are TRBV30 and TRBJ2-5, with unresolved D. Germline-derived CDR1 and CDR2 are GTSNPN and SVGIG (reference sequence). The length of the CDR3 is 11 residues. Trimming left V 4 bases short and J 5 bases short, with 8 bases between. The CDR3 is CAWIRTETQYL. The CDR3 DNA follows: TGTGCCTGGATCAGGACGGAGACCCAGTACTTG.

This clonotype was detected a few times. This clone may be a read error of a much larger clone one base away. The chain is built from TRBV27 and TRBJ2-1; 13 nucleotides align to TRBD2. V shed 6 bases, J shed 5 bases, and the junction held 4 bases outside the gene matches. The CDR3 contains 15 residues. CDR1 is MNHEY and CDR2 is SMNVEV in the germline V gene (reference sequence). The CDR3 DNA reads as TGTGCCAGCAGCTCCGGGACTAGCGGGAACAATGAGCAGTTCTTC. It is translated as CASSSGTSGNNEQFF.

This clonotype was counted between two and nine times. This chain links TRBV7-9 with TRBJ1-2; D is undetermined. Trimming cost V 1 base and J 2 bases, with 5 bases left between them. CDR3 size: 13 residues. From germline, CDR1 is SEHNR and CDR2 FQNEAQ (reference sequence). The chain's CDR3 is CASSLGGNYGYTF. Here the CDR3 DNA reads TGTGCCAGCAGCTTAGGAGGGAACTATGGCTACACCTTC.

This clonotype was seen only a few times. This chain joins TRBV6-1 and TRBJ1-1, with D unclear. This CDR3 comprises 11 residues. Germline V CDR1 and CDR2: MNHNS, SASEGT. Trimming pared 5 bases from V and 5 bases from J, leaving 6 bases between. The CDR3 DNA reads as TGTGCCAGCAGTAGAGGGACTGAAGCTTTCTTT. It codes for CASSRGTEAFF.

The chain has TRBV7-2 and TRBJ1-2; tentative D call: TRBD1 (6 bases). CDR3 length equals 16 residues. CDR1 is SGHTA, CDR2 FQGNSA, per germline. The V end lost 3 bases, the J end lost 4 bases, and 18 bases lay between the germline ends. The CDR3 coding sequence is TGTGCCAGCAGCTTGGCCTTGGGGGGCGGGGGCTATGGCTACACCTTC. It specifies CASSLALGGGGYGYTF.

This chain uses TRBV28 with TRBJ2-1; D perhaps matches TRBD1 (6 bases). CDR1 and CDR2 (germline): MDHEN, SYDVKM. The length of the CDR3 is 16 residues. The ends were cut back, 4 bases at V and 8 bases at J, with 21 bases in the middle. The CDR3 is CASSSRTVGEGDEQFF. The CDR3 nucleotides read TGTGCCAGCAGTTCACGGACAGTGGGAGAGGGCGATGAGCAGTTCTTC.

This chain uses TRBV7-8 with TRBJ1-3; the D is unclear. V was cut by 3 bases and J by 3 bases, with 9 bases left in between. The CDR3 spans 14 residues. CDR1 is SGHVS and CDR2 is FQNEAQ in the germline V gene. The CDR3 spells CASSLGLIGNTIYF. DNA for the CDR3: TGTGCCAGCAGCTTGGGATTGATTGGAAACACCATATATTTT.

This CDR3 reads CASSPQGGDYNEQFF. The CDR3 nucleotides read TGTGCCAGCAGCCCCCAGGGCGGGGACTACAATGAGCAGTTCTTC. This sequence joins TRBV7-2 and TRBJ2-1; D is possibly TRBD2 (6 bases). CDR3 size: 15 residues. V lost 5 bases to trimming and J lost 3 bases, with 14 bases between them. Germline V gene data show CDR1 as SGHTA and CDR2 as FQGNSA.

This clonotype was counted a few times. The J gene is TRBJ2-7, the V gene TRBV7-2; perhaps TRBD2 as D (6 bases). CDR3 length: 15 amino acids. Germline-derived CDR1 and CDR2 are SGHTA and FQGNSA. Trimming took off 6 bases at V and 2 bases at J, with 17 bases between the two ends. Here the CDR3 DNA reads TGTGCCAGCAGGGACATTCGGAGGGCGGCCTACGAGCAGTACTTC. Its protein product is CASRDIRRAAYEQYF.

This clonotype was seen more than once but under ten times. V and J are TRBV27 and TRBJ2-3; the D gene is possibly TRBD2 (6 bases). Germline-derived CDR1 and CDR2 are MNHEY and SMNVEV (reference sequence). V lost 6 bases and J lost 1, with 14 bases in between. This CDR3 contains 15 residues. CDR3 sequence (DNA): TGTGCCAGCAGCCCCGCGTGGAGGGGCACAGATACGCAGTATTTT. Amino acid sequence: CASSPAWRGTDTQYF.

The genes are TRBV27 and TRBJ2-7, with 10 positions matching TRBD1. Germline V gene sequence: CDR1 MNHEY, CDR2 SMNVEV (reference sequence). The CDR3 contains 14 residues. Trimming cost V 5 bases and J 6 bases; bases outside gene matches: 7. Here the CDR3 DNA reads TGTGCCAGCAGTCCCCGGGACAGGGGCTCCGAGCAGTACTTC. As protein: CASSPRDRGSEQYF.